There are a few counts of the clone carrying this T cell receptor beta chain. This sample stems from a study of human T cells and chemical hapten exposure. Study context: An approximately 2 cm by approximately 2 cm inner upper arm patch received 2% DPC for sensitization.

TCRdb reprocessed the RACE reads with MiXCR, giving one entry per CDR3 protein. The sample consists of about 380,000 distinct CDR3 sequences, roughly 4.8% of them appearing once. The CDR3 is made up of 16 amino acids. Germline values: CDR1 SGHDT, CDR2 YYEEEE. With V trimmed by 1 base and J by 7 bases, 11 bases remained unmatched. The time point is: patch test 1, 2 weeks after DPC sensitization. Indicated treatment: therapeutic diphenylcyclopropenone sensitization with weekly scalp DPC. The chain uses TRBV5-6 and TRBJ2-7, with 10 bases fitting TRBD1. Sample: whole blood, taken in connection with sensitization to the hapten diphenylcyclopropenone (DPC). This clonotype originated in a woman in her 50s with alopecia areata. Some clones in this sample may be carry-over from other donors' samples. The CDR3 region is CASSLIDRGLLREQYF. For the CDR3, the DNA is TGTGCCAGCAGCTTGATCGACAGGGGGCTGCTGAGGGAGCAGTACTTC. Combining the CDR3 with reference TRBV5-6 and TRBJ2-7 gives the whole variable domain DAGVTQSPTHLIKTRGQQVTLRCSPKSGHDTVSWYQQALGQGPQFIFQYYEEEERQRGNFPDRFSGHQFPNYSSELNVNALLLGDSALYLCASSLIDRGLLREQYFGPGTRLTVT.